This T cell receptor (beta chain) was captured by sequencing in a study of tumor and adjacent non-tumor tissue in lung cancer. As regards this clonotype: One end of the junction fails to match germline, which may point to a read error.

A modified ARM-PCR protocol with three rounds of nested PCR amplified TCRbeta. Each CDR3 protein gets one entry after TCRdb re-called the multiplex PCR reads with MiXCR. The sample consists of approximately 82,000 distinct CDR3 sequences, around 76% of them appearing once. Per the germline V gene, CDR1 is MDHEN and CDR2 is SYDVKM. CDR3 length: 15 amino acids. RNA was extracted from bulk tissue without any cell sorting. Distant lung tissue was collected more than 3 cm away from the tumor edge. This chain connects TRBV28 to TRBJ2-4; D unresolved. This TCR came from an older man with non-small cell lung cancer. Sequencing input: distant non-tumor lung tissue. The CDR3 DNA reads TGTGCCAGTAGTCACTTTCCTCTAGGCAAAAACATTCAGTGCTTC. This encodes CASSHFPLGKNIQCF.